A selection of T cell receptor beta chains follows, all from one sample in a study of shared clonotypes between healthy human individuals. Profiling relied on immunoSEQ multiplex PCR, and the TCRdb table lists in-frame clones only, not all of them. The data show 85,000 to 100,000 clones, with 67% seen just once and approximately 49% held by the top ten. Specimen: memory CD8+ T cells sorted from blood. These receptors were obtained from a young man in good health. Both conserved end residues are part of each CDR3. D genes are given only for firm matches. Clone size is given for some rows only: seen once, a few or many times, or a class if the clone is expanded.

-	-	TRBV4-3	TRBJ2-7	TGCGCCAGCAGCCATTGGATGAGGGGGATCTACGAGCAGTACTTC	CASSHWMRGIYEQYF
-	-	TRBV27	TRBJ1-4	TGTGCCAGCAGGGGGGGGCATACAACTAATGAAAAACTGTTTTTT	CASRGGHTTNEKLFF
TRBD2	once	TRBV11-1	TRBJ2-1	TGTGCCAGCAGCCTAGCGGGTAATCGCAATGAGCAGTTCTTC	CASSLAGNRNEQFF
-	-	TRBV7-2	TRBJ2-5	TGTGCCAGCAGCTTAGGGGCGGGCGGTGGGCCGACCCAGTACTTC	CASSLGAGGGPTQYF
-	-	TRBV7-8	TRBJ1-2	TGTGCCAGCACCCAGCCGAGGGGCGATGGCTACACCTTC	CASTQPRGDGYTF
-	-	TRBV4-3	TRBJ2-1	TGCGCCAGCAGCCAAGATCCGTACAATGAGCAGTTCTTC	CASSQDPYNEQFF
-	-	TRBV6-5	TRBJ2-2	TGTGCCAGCAGTTACGTGACCGGGGAGCTGTTTTTT	CASSYVTGELFF
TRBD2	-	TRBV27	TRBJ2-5	TGTGCCAGCAGCCTAGCGGGAGGGAAATACCAAGAGACCCAGTACTTC	CASSLAGGKYQETQYF
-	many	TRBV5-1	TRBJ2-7	TGCGCCAGCAGCTTGGGGGGCACAGGGACGTCCTACGAGCAGTACTTC	CASSLGGTGTSYEQYF
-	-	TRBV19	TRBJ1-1	TGTGCCAGTAGTATGGCTGGGTTGGGCACTGAAGCTTTCTTT	CASSMAGLGTEAFF
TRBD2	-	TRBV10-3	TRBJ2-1	TGTGCCATCAGTGACGGGGGACTACGGAACAATGAGCAGTTCTTC	CAISDGGLRNNEQFF
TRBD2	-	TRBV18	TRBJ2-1	TGTGCCAGCTCACCCGGGACTACCCCTAAGGAGCAGTTCTTC	CASSPGTTPKEQFF
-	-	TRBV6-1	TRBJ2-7	TGTGCCAGCAGTGAGCTATACGAGCAGTACTTC	CASSELYEQYF
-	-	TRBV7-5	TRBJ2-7	TGTGTCAGAAGCTTGGTGGGAGGGAGGAACGAGCAGTACTTC	CVRSLVGGRNEQYF
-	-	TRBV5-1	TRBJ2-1	TGCGCCAGCAGCTTGGAGGGACACTACAATGAGCAGTTCTTC	CASSLEGHYNEQFF
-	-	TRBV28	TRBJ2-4	TGTGCCAGCAGTTTAGGCGGCGGGCACCTAGCCAAAAACATTCAGTACTTC	CASSLGGGHLAKNIQYF
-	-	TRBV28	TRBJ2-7	TGTGCCAGCAGTTTCCCCAACTACGAGCAGTACTTC	CASSFPNYEQYF
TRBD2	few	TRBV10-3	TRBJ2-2	TGTGCCATCAGTGAGTCTATGTCTAGCGGGAGAACCGGGGAGCTGTTTTTT	CAISESMSSGRTGELFF
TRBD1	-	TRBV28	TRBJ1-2	TGTGCCAGCAGTGGCCGACAGGGTTTGGATGGCTACACCTTC	CASSGRQGLDGYTF
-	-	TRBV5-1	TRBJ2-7	TGCGCCAGCAGCACAGGACAGCTCTACGAGCAGTACTTC	CASSTGQLYEQYF
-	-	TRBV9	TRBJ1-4	TGTGCCAGCAGCCAGTCCGGACGGGCAAGCGAAAAACTGTTTTTT	CASSQSGRASEKLFF
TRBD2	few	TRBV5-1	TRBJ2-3	TGCGCCAGCAGACGGACTAGCGGGTCGACAGATACGCAGTATTTT	CASRRTSGSTDTQYF
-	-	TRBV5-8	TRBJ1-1	TGTGCCAGCAGCTTGGCTGCCCAGAACACTGAAGCTTTCTTT	CASSLAAQNTEAFF
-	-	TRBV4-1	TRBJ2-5	TGCGCCAGCAGCCCCGAAGGGATCGGAGAGACCCAGTACTTC	CASSPEGIGETQYF
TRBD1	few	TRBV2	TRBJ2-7	TGTGCCAGCAGTGAGGGACAGGGGATTTCCTACGAGCAGTACTTC	CASSEGQGISYEQYF
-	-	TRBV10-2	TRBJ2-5	TGCGCCAGCAGCGAAGATCGGGAGACCCAGTACTTC	CASSEDRETQYF
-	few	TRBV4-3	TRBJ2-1	TGCGCCAGCAGCCAAGATTACGGAGACACCTCCTACAATGAGCAGTTCTTC	CASSQDYGDTSYNEQFF
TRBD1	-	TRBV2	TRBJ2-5	TGTGCCAGCTCAGGGGGCTCGGAGACCCAGTACTTC	CASSGGSETQYF
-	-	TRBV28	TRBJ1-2	TGTGCCAGCAGGTGGGCGACAGAGTTTTACTATGGCTACACCTTC	CASRWATEFYYGYTF
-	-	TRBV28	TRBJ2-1	TGTGCCAGCCGGGACCTTCCCCCAAATGAGCAGTTCTTC	CASRDLPPNEQFF
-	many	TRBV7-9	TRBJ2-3	TGTGCCAGCAGCTTAGGATTAGATACGCAGTATTTT	CASSLGLDTQYF
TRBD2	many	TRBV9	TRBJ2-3	TGTGCCTCCACACCCGGACTAGCGCGACACACAGATACGCAGTATTTT	CASTPGLARHTDTQYF
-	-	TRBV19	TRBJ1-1	TGTGCCAGTATTAATCACGGGGGGGCTGTCACTGAAGCTTTCTTT	CASINHGGAVTEAFF
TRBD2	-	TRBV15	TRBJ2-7	TGTGCCACCAGGTTCGGACTAGCGGGAACCTACGAGCAGTACTTC	CATRFGLAGTYEQYF
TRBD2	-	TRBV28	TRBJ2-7	TGTGCCAGTAGGCGGGCGGCTAGCGGGAGGGTCGAGCAGTACTTC	CASRRAASGRVEQYF
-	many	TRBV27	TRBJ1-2	TGTGCCAGCAGCCCAATGGCGGGGGGAAACTATGGCTACACCTTC	CASSPMAGGNYGYTF
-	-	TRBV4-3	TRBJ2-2	TGCGCCAGCAGCCAAGTTGGGCGGACCGGGGAGCTGTTTTTT	CASSQVGRTGELFF
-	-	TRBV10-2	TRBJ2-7	TGCGCCAGCAGTGAGTCTTCCTACGAGCAGTACTTC	CASSESSYEQYF
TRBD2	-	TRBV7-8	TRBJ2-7	TGTGCCAGCAGCCAACCGACTAGCGGGAGTGGAGAGCAGTACTTC	CASSQPTSGSGEQYF
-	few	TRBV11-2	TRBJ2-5	TGTGCCAGCAGCTCGACCATCGGACGGACCCAAGAGACCCAGTACTTC	CASSSTIGRTQETQYF
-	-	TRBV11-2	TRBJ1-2	TGTGCCAGCAGCCAAGACCGGGGACGGAATTATGGCTACACCTTC	CASSQDRGRNYGYTF
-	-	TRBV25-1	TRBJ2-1	TGTGCCAGCACCAGAGGGGGGACTTCGTACAATGAGCAGTTCTTC	CASTRGGTSYNEQFF
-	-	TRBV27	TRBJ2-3	TGTGCCAGCAGTTTATCCAGCGGCTTTTACACAGATACGCAGTATTTT	CASSLSSGFYTDTQYF
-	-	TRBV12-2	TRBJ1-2	TGTGCAAGTCGCTTGGGACAGGGGAACTATGGCTACACCTTC	CASRLGQGNYGYTF
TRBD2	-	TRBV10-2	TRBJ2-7	TGCGCCAGCAGTGAAACTAGCGGGAGGATCGCCTACGAGCAGTACTTC	CASSETSGRIAYEQYF
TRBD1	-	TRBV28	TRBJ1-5	TGTGCCAGCACTCGTGACAGGGGGTATCAGCCCCAGCATTTT	CASTRDRGYQPQHF
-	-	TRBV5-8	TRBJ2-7	TGTGCCAGCAGCTTGCGTGGAGATCCGGAGCAGTACTTC	CASSLRGDPEQYF